These 21 T cell receptor beta chains share one sample of origin, sequenced in a study of shared clonotypes between healthy human individuals. This table comes from immunoSEQ multiplex PCR, and its TCRdb copy is limited to in-frame clones, with some not included. The data show approximately 740,000 clones, with 80% to 95% seen just once and less than 25% held by the top ten. Naive CD8 cells were CD45RO-negative, positively selected for CCR7, excluding terminally differentiated effector memory CD45RA+ cells. The material sequenced was naive CD8+ T cells sorted from blood. The receptors were sampled from a man aged 25-40 years in good health.

This chain links TRBV28 with TRBJ2-7, with D unclear. Between the trimmed V and J ends, which lost 5 bases and 3 bases, there was a span of 17 bases. The CDR3 consists of 15 residues. Germline V gene lookup returns CDR1 MDHEN and CDR2 SYDVKM. The CDR3, as DNA: TGTGCCAGCAGTCCACCAGCAGGAAGGAACTACGAGCAGTACTTC. Translating it yields CASSPPAGRNYEQYF.

The V and J genes are TRBV6-6 and TRBJ2-2; D is ambiguous. Germline CDR1 and CDR2: MNHNY and SVGAGI (reference sequence). Between the trimmed V and J ends, which lost 6 bases and 1 base, there was a span of 6 bases. The CDR3 spans 13 residues. CDR3 sequence (DNA): TGTGCCAGCAGGTTCCTGAACACCGGGGAGCTGTTTTTT. Protein sequence: CASRFLNTGELFF.

J is TRBJ2-7 and V is TRBV28; no firm D call. Trimming removed 2 bases from V and 2 bases from J, with 10 bases in between. This CDR3 has 14 residues. The germline V gene encodes CDR1 MDHEN and CDR2 SYDVKM. DNA of the CDR3: TGTGCCAGCAGTTTAGATGTTACCCCCTACGAGCAGTACTTC. It specifies CASSLDVTPYEQYF.

The chain has TRBV7-6 and TRBJ1-2; the D gene is possibly TRBD1 (6 bases). The CDR3 spans 17 residues. Germline V gives CDR1 SGHVS, CDR2 FNYEAQ. With 1 base removed from V and 2 bases from J, the gap between germline ends came to 17 bases. The CDR3 nucleotides are TGTGCCAGCAGCTTAGAACGGGATGGCAGGGGAAACTATGGCTACACCTTC. Protein: CASSLERDGRGNYGYTF.

This clone appeared once. V usage is TRBV21-1 and J usage is TRBJ2-7; the D call TRBD2 from the table was never checked on the DNA. TRBV21-1 is a known pseudogene. This CDR3 is built from 17 residues. CDR3 sequence: CASSKATPLADTYEQYF. As DNA, the CDR3 is TGTGCCAGCAGCAAAGCTACCCCACTAGCGGATACCTACGAGCAGTACTTC.

This chain connects TRBV28 to TRBJ2-3; 7 bases are shared with TRBD2. Unmatched junction bases numbered 10, after V lost 6 bases and J lost 1 base. There are 16 residues in the CDR3. Germline V gene sequence: CDR1 MDHEN, CDR2 SYDVKM. The CDR3 sequence is CASSLGTTRGTDTQYF. The CDR3, as DNA: TGTGCCAGCAGCCTCGGGACTACTAGAGGCACAGATACGCAGTATTTT.

The genes are TRBV19 and TRBJ1-5; D is uncertain. Trimming stripped 6 bases from V and 11 bases from J, with 11 bases between. The CDR3 runs to 11 residues. Germline assignment: CDR1 LNHDA and CDR2 SQIVND (reference sequence). The CDR3 coding sequence is TGTGCCAGTAGCGACCTGGGAGCCCAGCATTTT. Protein: CASSDLGAQHF. Full variable domain (rest looked up from reference TRBV19 and TRBJ1-5): DGGITQSPKYLFRKEGQNVTLSCEQNLNHDAMYWYRQDPGQGLRLIYYSQIVNDFQKGDIAEGYSVSREKKESFPLTVTSAQKNPTAFYLCASSDLGAQHFGDGTRLSIL.

The chain combines TRBV29-1 with TRBJ2-7; the match to TRBD1 covers 7 bases. Germline CDR1 SQVTM, CDR2 ANQGSEA. The V segment lost 4 bases and the J segment 0 bases; nucleotides outside the gene matches: 18. The CDR3 is made up of 18 amino acids. The CDR3 nucleotides read TGCAGCGTTGTGCAATGGGACAGTCCAAGGGGGAACTCCTACGAGCAGTACTTC. It is translated as CSVVQWDSPRGNSYEQYF.

This sequence joins TRBV7-2 and TRBJ1-2, with 9 bases that match TRBD1. Germline CDR1 reads SGHTA; CDR2 reads FQGNSA. The CDR3 sequence is 18 residues long. V dropped 6 bases and J dropped 1; count of bases not matched to a gene: 15. Here the CDR3 DNA reads TGTGCCAGCAGGAAAACAGGGGGCGCTTCAGTCCTTAACTATGGCTACACCTTC. This codes for CASRKTGGASVLNYGYTF.

The V and J genes are TRBV7-2 and TRBJ2-3; no clear D gene. This CDR3 has 14 amino acids. Germline CDR1 is SGHTA and CDR2 is FQGNSA. V was cut by 6 bases and J by 4 bases, with 14 bases left in between. CDR3 DNA: TGTGCCAGCAGAAGTTATGGGTCTTCAGATACGCAGTATTTT. The encoded protein is CASRSYGSSDTQYF.

J is TRBJ1-5 and V is TRBV2; TRBD1 might be the D (6 bases). The CDR3 is 14 residues long. V lost 6 bases and J lost 7, with 16 bases in between. CDR1 is SNHLY and CDR2 is FYNNEI in the germline V gene. The CDR3 nucleotides are TGTGCCAGCAGAGAGGTCAGGGGATCACAGCCCCAGCATTTT. Residues: CASREVRGSQPQHF.

The chain recombines TRBV7-9 with TRBJ2-2, with a possible D match to TRBD1 (5 bases). The germline V and J ends were trimmed by 5 bases and 2 bases, with 12 bases remaining between them. Germline CDR1 reads SEHNR; CDR2 reads FQNEAQ (reference sequence). There are 15 residues in the CDR3. Here the CDR3 reads CASSPPDRNTGELFF. The CDR3 coding sequence is TGTGCCAGCAGCCCCCCCGACAGAAACACCGGGGAGCTGTTTTTT.

This chain uses TRBV5-1 with TRBJ2-1, with 12 bases matching TRBD1. The CDR3 spans 20 residues. V dropped 1 base and J dropped 1; count of bases not matched to a gene: 12. Germline lookup yields CDR1 SGHRS and CDR2 YFSETQ. The CDR3, as DNA: TGCGCCAGCAGCTTGATCGCGGGACAGGGGGCGAAGGGGTCCTACAATGAGCAGTTCTTC. Translated, it gives CASSLIAGQGAKGSYNEQFF.

The genes are TRBV5-6 and TRBJ1-5; D is undetermined. CDR3 length equals 12 residues. Per the germline V gene, CDR1 is SGHDT and CDR2 is YYEEEE. The V end lost 2 bases, the J end lost 9 bases, and 9 bases lay between the germline ends. The CDR3 coding sequence is TGTGCCAGCAGCTTACTGAATGGGCCCCAGCATTTT. Amino acids: CASSLLNGPQHF.

The rearrangement uses TRBV7-9 and TRBJ2-2; the D gene is possibly TRBD2 (5 bases). Trimming shortened V by 5 bases and J by 0 bases, and 13 bases separated the two germline ends. There are 16 residues in the CDR3. The germline gives CDR1 SEHNR, CDR2 FQNEAQ (reference sequence). The CDR3 reads CASSPSGDSNTGELFF. CDR3 sequence (DNA): TGTGCCAGCAGCCCAAGCGGCGATTCGAACACCGGGGAGCTGTTTTTT.

Only a few counts were recorded for this clone. The chain carries TRBV6-5 and TRBJ2-6; D is unclear. V lost 6 bases, J lost 0 bases, and 3 bases lay in between. Germline-derived CDR1 and CDR2 are MNHEY and SVGAGI. The CDR3 has 13 residues. CDR3: CASSSSGANVLTF. Here the CDR3 DNA reads TGTGCCAGCAGCTCCTCTGGGGCCAACGTCCTGACTTTC.

The chain is built from TRBV19 and TRBJ2-2; TRBD2 matches at 7 bases. The V and J ends lost 10 bases and 7 bases, in that order; junction bases with no gene match: 12. The CDR3 is 14 residues long. CDR1 is LNHDA, CDR2 SQIVND, per germline (reference sequence). The CDR3 region is CATLMGEGYGELFF. In DNA form, the CDR3 reads TGTGCCACCCTCATGGGGGAGGGATACGGGGAGCTGTTTTTT.

The CDR3 sequence: CASSVEKVSYEQYF. The DNA for the CDR3 is TGTGCCAGCAGCGTAGAAAAAGTCTCCTACGAGCAGTACTTC. The V call is TRBV9, the J call TRBJ2-7, with D unresolved. V was shortened by 0 bases and J by 0 bases, with 7 bases between the two germline ends. Germline V gene lookup returns CDR1 SGDLS and CDR2 YYNGEE. The CDR3 extends over 14 amino acids.

CDR3 sequence (DNA): TGTGCCAGCAGCCCTGGGAGGGCGGAATCCTACGAGCAGTACTTC. Its translation is CASSPGRAESYEQYF. V gene TRBV5-8 combines with J gene TRBJ2-7, with 7 positions matching TRBD2. Germline assignment: CDR1 SGHTS and CDR2 YDEGEE. This CDR3 has 15 amino acids. V trimming: 4 bases; J trimming: 1 base; junction bases outside the gene matches: 8.

The gene calls are TRBV30 and TRBJ1-4; 7 positions match TRBD1. Unmatched junction bases numbered 10, after V lost 3 bases and J lost 6 bases. Germline assignment: CDR1 GTSNPN and CDR2 SVGIG (reference sequence). CDR3 length: 15 amino acids. The CDR3, as DNA: TGTGCCTGGAGGATCAGGGGGGGCTGGGATGAAAAACTGTTTTTT. Its translation: CAWRIRGGWDEKLFF.

V is TRBV4-3 and J is TRBJ1-1; D gene ambiguous. The CDR3 spans 15 residues. The germline V and J ends were trimmed by 1 base and 0 bases, with 9 bases remaining between them. Germline values: CDR1 LGHNA, CDR2 YSLEER. The CDR3 loop is CASSQGSGMNTEAFF. The CDR3 DNA reads as TGCGCCAGCAGCCAAGGGTCGGGGATGAACACTGAAGCTTTCTTT.